This entry describes one TCR beta chain. Its antigen is undetermined. The sample originates from a study of cytomegalovirus exposure and HLA in healthy donors. Overall study findings and caveats: The study designated roughly 160 TCR beta chains cytomegalovirus-associated. Using a false discovery rate of 0.05, a later analysis showed that approximately 17,000 TCR beta sequences were associated with HLA alleles. Beyond CMV serostatus, there was no information to go on about immune exposure.

Use of 60 Vbeta and 13 Jbeta primers characterized the PCR. Measured with immunoSEQ multiplex PCR; TCRdb has only the in-frame clones, and not every one. The table records over 150,000 clones, about two thirds of them present only once. The sequencing sample was made of PBMCs. This TCR derives from a woman under 30 in good health and CMV-seropositive.

The CDR3: CASGTGQPNEKLFF. The CDR3 DNA is TGTGCCAGTGGAACGGGACAGCCAAATGAAAAACTGTTTTTT. The V and J genes are TRBV19 and TRBJ1-4, with 7 positions matching TRBD1. Germline loops: CDR1 LNHDA, CDR2 SQIVND (reference sequence). This CDR3 spans 14 amino acids. The V gene end was trimmed by 8 bases and the J gene end by 5 bases; junction bases not matched to a gene: 8. Combining the CDR3 with reference TRBV19 and TRBJ1-4 gives the whole variable domain DGGITQSPKYLFRKEGQNVTLSCEQNLNHDAMYWYRQDPGQGLRLIYYSQIVNDFQKGDIAEGYSVSREKKESFPLTVTSAQKNPTAFYLCASGTGQPNEKLFFGSGTQLSVL.